The 24 T cell receptor beta chains listed next were all sequenced from one sample in a study of blood T cell repertoires in COVID-19. Assay: immunoSEQ multiplex PCR; the TCRdb copy retains only in-frame clones and omits some. The table has 75,000 or so clones, 75% to 90% seen once. Material for sequencing was peripheral blood. The receptors were sampled from an elderly woman with acute or convalescent COVID-19.

This clone was seen once. The J gene is TRBJ1-6, the V gene TRBV7-8; the D is unclear. Germline V gene data show CDR1 as SGHVS and CDR2 as FQNEAQ. The CDR3 has 13 amino acids. V was trimmed by 7 bases and J by 0 bases, leaving 4 bases between them. CDR3 residues: CASIFSYNSPLHF. The CDR3 bases are TGTGCCAGCATATTCTCCTATAATTCACCCCTCCACTTT.

This chain uses TRBV29-1 with TRBJ2-7, with a possible D match to TRBD1 (5 bases). The germline V gene encodes CDR1 SQVTM and CDR2 ANQGSEA. V shed 2 bases and J shed 1 base, with 15 bases lying between them. This CDR3 contains 15 residues. The CDR3 loop reads CSVESLTERSYEQYF. In DNA, the CDR3 is TGCAGCGTTGAATCCCTGACAGAAAGGTCCTACGAGCAGTACTTC.

The chain's CDR3 is CASSLSWQGAHGYTF. For the CDR3, the DNA is TGTGCCAGCAGCTTGTCGTGGCAGGGGGCGCATGGCTACACCTTC. V is TRBV5-8 and J is TRBJ1-2; 8 bases are a match to TRBD1. The CDR3 is 15 residues long. CDR1 and CDR2 from the germline V gene are SGHTS and YDEGEE. Losses at the gene ends were 1 base for V and 6 bases for J; bases not matched to a gene: 8.

The chain employs TRBV19 and TRBJ2-5; D is uncertain. CDR1 and CDR2 (germline): LNHDA, SQIVND (reference sequence). V lost 5 bases to trimming and J lost 2 bases, with 9 bases between them. The CDR3 length is 13 residues. The chain's CDR3 is CASSREEQETQYF. For the CDR3, the DNA is TGTGCCAGTAGTCGAGAGGAGCAAGAGACCCAGTACTTC.

The chain uses TRBV24-1 and TRBJ2-1; 12 positions match TRBD1. From germline, CDR1 is KGHDR and CDR2 SFDVKD. J lost 4 bases, V lost 4 bases, and 4 bases had no gene match. The CDR3 is 16 amino acids. CDR3 loop: CATSDPGQGAYNEQFF. As DNA, the CDR3 is TGTGCCACCAGTGACCCGGGACAGGGGGCTTACAATGAGCAGTTCTTC.

This chain uses TRBV2 with TRBJ1-4, with no clear D. Germline assignment: CDR1 SNHLY and CDR2 FYNNEI. This CDR3 contains 15 residues. V dropped 6 bases and J dropped 4 bases, with 15 bases sitting between them. CDR3 in amino acids: CASSVSGGRNEKLFF. CDR3 coding DNA: TGTGCCAGCAGCGTCTCGGGAGGCCGTAATGAAAAACTGTTTTTT.

This clone was seen a few times. The J gene is TRBJ2-2, the V gene TRBV10-1; tentatively, D is TRBD2 (5 bases). The CDR3 contains 15 residues. Germline V gene data show CDR1 as WNHNN and CDR2 as SYGVQD (reference sequence). V was shortened by 4 bases and J by 0 bases, with 9 bases between the two germline ends. The CDR3 DNA follows: TGCGCCAGCAGTGGAGCGGACCCGAACACCGGGGAGCTGTTTTTT. This encodes CASSGADPNTGELFF.

V is TRBV10-3 and J is TRBJ2-2; D is possibly TRBD1 (6 bases). V lost 0 bases and J lost 4, with 15 bases in between. The CDR3 is 17 residues long. Germline CDR1 is ENHRY and CDR2 is SYGVKD. The chain's CDR3 is CAISESRGSQSTGELFF. In DNA form, the CDR3 reads TGTGCCATCAGTGAGTCGAGGGGGAGCCAGAGCACCGGGGAGCTGTTTTTT.

The V call is TRBV18, the J call TRBJ1-1, with unresolved D. The germline V gene has CDR1 KGHSH and CDR2 LQKENI. The CDR3 runs 14 residues. V was clipped by 1 base and J by 2 bases, with 8 bases between them. This chain's CDR3 is CASSPLQINTEAFF. The CDR3 DNA sequence: TGTGCCAGCTCACCACTACAGATAAACACTGAAGCTTTCTTT.

The J gene is TRBJ2-7, the V gene TRBV6-1; D perhaps matches TRBD2 (5 bases). Germline V gives CDR1 MNHNS, CDR2 SASEGT. There are 13 residues in the CDR3. The germline V and J ends were trimmed by 10 bases and 2 bases, with 15 bases remaining between them. CDR3 amino acids: CATGIQTPYEQYF. The CDR3 nucleotides read TGTGCCACGGGGATACAAACACCCTACGAGCAGTACTTC.

The rearrangement links TRBV29-1 to TRBJ2-7; tentatively, D is TRBD2 (6 bases). This CDR3 contains 11 residues. CDR1 SQVTM and CDR2 ANQGSEA come from the germline V gene. The V gene lost 4 bases and the J gene lost 3 bases, with 7 bases spanning the gap. The CDR3 loop is CSVAEGYEQYF. CDR3 nucleotides: TGCAGCGTTGCGGAGGGCTACGAGCAGTACTTC.

This clone was found once. The chain recombines TRBV18 with TRBJ1-2; the D gene is possibly TRBD1 (6 bases). Germline CDR1 reads KGHSH; CDR2 reads LQKENI. Trimming took off 3 bases at V and 0 bases at J, with 14 bases between the two ends. The CDR3 is 16 residues long. CDR3 DNA sequence: TGTGCCAGCTCACCGTCCGGGACACAACCTAACTATGGCTACACCTTC. It is translated as CASSPSGTQPNYGYTF.

The V and J genes are TRBV5-1 and TRBJ1-1; D remains ambiguous. The CDR3 is 15 residues long. Trimming cost V 0 bases and J 4 bases, with 13 bases left between them. The germline CDR1 and CDR2 sequences are SGHRS and YFSETQ. CDR3 sequence reads: CASSLAGEPGTEAFF. CDR3 bases: TGCGCCAGCAGCTTGGCCGGGGAGCCTGGCACTGAAGCTTTCTTT.

The DNA for the CDR3 is TGTGCCAGCAGTTACCAACTAAGCGGGAGTGCAGATACGCAGTATTTT. This encodes CASSYQLSGSADTQYF. The rearrangement joins TRBV6-5 to TRBJ2-3; 8 bases fit TRBD2. This CDR3 region has 16 residues. Germline values: CDR1 MNHEY, CDR2 SVGAGI. Losses at the gene ends were 2 bases for V and 4 bases for J; bases not matched to a gene: 8.

The rearrangement links TRBV6-6 to TRBJ2-5; TRBD1 aligns across 7 bases. V was pared by 6 bases and J by 5 bases, with 6 bases of the junction left unmatched. This CDR3 region has 13 residues. Germline V gene lookup returns CDR1 MNHNY and CDR2 SVGAGI (reference sequence). The CDR3 spells CASRRQGGETQYF. In DNA form, the CDR3 reads TGTGCCAGCAGAAGACAGGGCGGCGAGACCCAGTACTTC.

On this clone: Sequence at one end of the junction differs from germline and may be a read error. The DNA for the CDR3 is TGTGCTAGCAGCTCCGGGACTAGAAAGGAGCAGTTCTTC. Translation: CASSSGTRKEQFF. The J gene is TRBJ2-1, the V gene TRBV7-7; the match to TRBD2 covers 8 bases. The CDR3 totals 13 residues. CDR1 is SSHAT, CDR2 FNYEAQ, per germline (reference sequence).

The rearrangement links TRBV11-3 to TRBJ1-1; a weak D match, TRBD1 (5 bases). Looked up from germline, CDR1 is SGHNT and CDR2 is YENEEA. CDR3 length equals 14 residues. Trimming left V 2 bases short and J 6 bases short, with 13 bases between. The DNA of the CDR3 is TGTGCCAGCAGCTTATCCGACAGCTTCTCTGAAGCTTTCTTT. Amino acids: CASSLSDSFSEAFF.

This chain links TRBV19 with TRBJ1-1, with 9 bases fitting TRBD1. The V gene end was trimmed by 3 bases and the J gene end by 2 bases; junction bases not matched to a gene: 10. The CDR3 contains 17 residues. CDR1 and CDR2 (germline): LNHDA, SQIVND (reference sequence). CDR3 coding DNA: TGTGCCAGTAGTATTGTAGGGGGACAGGGTTTAAACACTGAAGCTTTCTTT. This gives the protein CASSIVGGQGLNTEAFF.

The chain links TRBV2 to TRBJ2-1; TRBD1 aligns across 9 bases. Germline V gene data show CDR1 as SNHLY and CDR2 as FYNNEI. V shed 7 bases and J 7 bases; nucleotides not matched to a gene: 11. The CDR3 loop spans 15 amino acids. The CDR3 loop reads CASTPRTGVVNEQFF. CDR3 DNA: TGTGCCAGCACACCCCGGACAGGGGTTGTAAATGAGCAGTTCTTC.

The chain employs TRBV3-1 (or the pseudogene TRBV3-2) and TRBJ2-7, with 9 bases matching TRBD2. CDR1 is LGHDT and CDR2 is YNNKEL in the germline V gene (reference sequence). The V and J ends lost 1 base and 2 bases, in that order; junction bases with no gene match: 3. The CDR3 spans 15 residues. The CDR3 bases are TGTGCCAGCAGCCAAGGACCTAGCGGGACCTACGAGCAGTACTTC. Amino acid sequence: CASSQGPSGTYEQYF.

This clone showed up just once. The J gene is TRBJ2-5, the V gene TRBV5-1; 12 bases line up with TRBD2. CDR3 length: 17 amino acids. Germline CDR1 reads SGHRS; CDR2 reads YFSETQ. The junction had 8 bases not matched to a gene; V was cut back by 0 bases and J by 5 bases. CDR3 nucleotides: TGCGCCAGCAGCTTGGGGACTAGCGGGGCCGCTCCGGAGACCCAGTACTTC. This sequence encodes CASSLGTSGAAPETQYF.

This rearrangement joins TRBV5-1 to TRBJ1-2, with D uncertain. The germline CDR1 and CDR2 sequences are SGHRS and YFSETQ. Deletions cut 0 bases from V and 4 bases from J, with 10 bases between. The CDR3 consists of 14 residues. The chain's CDR3 is CASSLEAVGYGYTF. DNA of the CDR3: TGCGCCAGCAGCTTGGAAGCGGTAGGCTATGGCTACACCTTC.

This rearrangement joins TRBV2 to TRBJ1-1; D call uncertain. The V end was cut by 2 bases, the J end by 0 bases, with 10 bases between. This CDR3 has 15 residues. CDR1 is SNHLY, CDR2 FYNNEI, per germline. The CDR3 is CASSEISRMNTEAFF. The CDR3 region has the DNA TGTGCCAGCAGTGAAATCTCCAGGATGAACACTGAAGCTTTCTTT.

This clone has only a few counts. The chain is built from TRBV3-1 (or the pseudogene TRBV3-2) and TRBJ2-1; D not resolved. The V gene's germline CDR1 is LGHDT and CDR2 YNNKEL (reference sequence). The CDR3 is made up of 14 amino acids. Deletions cut 2 bases from V and 6 bases from J, with 11 bases between. The CDR3, as DNA: TGTGCCAGCAGCCAATCCCCCCTCTCCAATGAGCAGTTCTTC. Its translation: CASSQSPLSNEQFF.